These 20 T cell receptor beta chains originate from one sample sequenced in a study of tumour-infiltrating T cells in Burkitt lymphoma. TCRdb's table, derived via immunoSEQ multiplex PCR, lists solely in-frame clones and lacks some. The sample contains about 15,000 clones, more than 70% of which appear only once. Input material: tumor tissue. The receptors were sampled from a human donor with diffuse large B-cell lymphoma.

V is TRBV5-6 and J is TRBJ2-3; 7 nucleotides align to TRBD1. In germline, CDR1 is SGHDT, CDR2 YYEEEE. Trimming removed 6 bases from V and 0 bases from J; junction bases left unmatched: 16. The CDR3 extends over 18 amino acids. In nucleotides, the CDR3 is TGTGCCAGCACCCTGCAACGGGACAGAGGCTCTAGCACAGATACGCAGTATTTT. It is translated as CASTLQRDRGSSTDTQYF.

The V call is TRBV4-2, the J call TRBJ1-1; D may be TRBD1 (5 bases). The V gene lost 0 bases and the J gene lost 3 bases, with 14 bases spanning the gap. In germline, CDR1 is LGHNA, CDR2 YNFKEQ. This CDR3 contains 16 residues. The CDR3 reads CASSQEGGGSDTEAFF. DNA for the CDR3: TGTGCCAGCAGCCAAGAGGGTGGGGGTTCGGACACTGAAGCTTTCTTT.

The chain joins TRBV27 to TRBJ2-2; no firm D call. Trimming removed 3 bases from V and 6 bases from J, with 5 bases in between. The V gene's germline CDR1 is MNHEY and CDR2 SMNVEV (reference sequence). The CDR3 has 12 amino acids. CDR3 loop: CASSFTSGELFF. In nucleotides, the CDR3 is TGTGCCAGCAGTTTTACCTCCGGGGAGCTGTTTTTT.

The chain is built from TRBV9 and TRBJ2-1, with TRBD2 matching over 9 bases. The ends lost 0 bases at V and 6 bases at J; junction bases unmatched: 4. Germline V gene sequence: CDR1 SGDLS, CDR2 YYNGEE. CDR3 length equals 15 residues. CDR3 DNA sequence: TGTGCCAGCAGCGTAGTGGCGGGAGGGAGCAATGAGCAGTTCTTC. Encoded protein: CASSVVAGGSNEQFF.

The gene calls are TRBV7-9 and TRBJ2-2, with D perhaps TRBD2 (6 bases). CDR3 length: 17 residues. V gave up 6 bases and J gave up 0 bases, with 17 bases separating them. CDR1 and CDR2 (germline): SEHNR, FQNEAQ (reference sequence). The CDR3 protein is CASRVEGGNPNTGELFF. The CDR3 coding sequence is TGTGCCAGCAGAGTAGAGGGCGGGAACCCGAACACCGGGGAGCTGTTTTTT.

The CDR3 coding sequence is TGTGCCAGCAGCTTAGATAAAAGGCAAGAGACCCAGTACTTC. This sequence encodes CASSLDKRQETQYF. The chain carries TRBV11-2 and TRBJ2-5; no firm D call. Germline assignment: CDR1 SGHAT and CDR2 FQNNGV. V was shortened by 0 bases and J by 2 bases, with 7 bases between the two germline ends. This CDR3 comprises 14 residues.

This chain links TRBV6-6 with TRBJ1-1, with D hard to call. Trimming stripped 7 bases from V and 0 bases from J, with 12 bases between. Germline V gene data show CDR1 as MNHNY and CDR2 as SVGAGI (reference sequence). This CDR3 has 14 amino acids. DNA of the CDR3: TGTGCCAGCACCCCGGACGGTCTGAACACTGAAGCTTTCTTT. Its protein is CASTPDGLNTEAFF.

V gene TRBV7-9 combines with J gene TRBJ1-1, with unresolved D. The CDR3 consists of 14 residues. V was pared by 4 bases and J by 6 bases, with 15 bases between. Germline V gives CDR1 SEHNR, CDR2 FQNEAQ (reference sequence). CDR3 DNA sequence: TGTGCCAGCAGCTACCCCTTGGACCCCCCTGAAGCTTTCTTT. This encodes CASSYPLDPPEAFF. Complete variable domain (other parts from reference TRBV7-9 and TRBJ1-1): DTGVSQNPRHKITKRGQNVTFRCDPISEHNRLYWYRQTLGQGPEFLTYFQNEAQLEKSRLLSDRFSAERPKGSFSTLEIQRTEQGDSAMYLCASSYPLDPPEAFFGQGTRLTVV.

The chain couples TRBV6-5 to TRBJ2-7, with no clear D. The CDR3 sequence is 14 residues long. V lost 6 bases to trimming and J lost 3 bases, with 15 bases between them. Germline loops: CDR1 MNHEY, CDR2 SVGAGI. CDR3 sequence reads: CASSRTVTNYEQYF. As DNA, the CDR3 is TGTGCCAGCAGCAGGACGGTCACAAACTACGAGCAGTACTTC.

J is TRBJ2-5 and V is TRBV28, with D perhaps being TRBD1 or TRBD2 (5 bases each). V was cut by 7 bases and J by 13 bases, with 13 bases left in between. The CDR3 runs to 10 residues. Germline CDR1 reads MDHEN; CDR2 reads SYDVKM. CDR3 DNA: TGTGCCAGCAACCGGGACCCAGCGTACTTC. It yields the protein CASNRDPAYF.

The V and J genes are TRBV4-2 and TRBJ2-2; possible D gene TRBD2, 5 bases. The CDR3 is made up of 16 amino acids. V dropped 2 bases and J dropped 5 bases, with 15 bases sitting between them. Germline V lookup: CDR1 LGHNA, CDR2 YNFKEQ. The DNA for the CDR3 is TGTGCCAGCAGCCAATCCGGGGAATTCGGGACCGGGGAGCTGTTTTTT. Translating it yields CASSQSGEFGTGELFF.

This CDR3 is CASSEREGNQPQHF. For the CDR3, the DNA is TGTGCCAGCAGTGAAAGGGAGGGCAATCAGCCCCAGCATTTT. This rearrangement joins TRBV6-1 to TRBJ1-5; no firm D call. CDR3 length: 14 amino acids. V gave up 2 bases and J gave up 2 bases, with 7 bases separating them. Germline loops: CDR1 MNHNS, CDR2 SASEGT.

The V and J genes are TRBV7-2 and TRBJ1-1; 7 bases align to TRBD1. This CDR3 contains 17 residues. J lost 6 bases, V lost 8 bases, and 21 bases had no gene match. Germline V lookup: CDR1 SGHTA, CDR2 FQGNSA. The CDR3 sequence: CASQVDRGRQGIAEAFF. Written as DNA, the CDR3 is TGTGCCAGCCAAGTCGATCGTGGGCGACAGGGAATCGCTGAAGCTTTCTTT.

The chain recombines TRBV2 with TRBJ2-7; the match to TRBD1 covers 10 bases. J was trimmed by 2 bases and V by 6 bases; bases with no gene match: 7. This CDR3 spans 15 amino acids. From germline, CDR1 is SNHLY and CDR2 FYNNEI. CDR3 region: CASRPGTGETYEQYF. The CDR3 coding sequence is TGTGCCAGCAGACCCGGGACAGGGGAGACCTACGAGCAGTACTTC. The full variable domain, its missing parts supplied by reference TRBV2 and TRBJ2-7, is EPEVTQTPSHQVTQMGQEVILRCVPISNHLYFYWYRQILGQKVEFLVSFYNNEISEKSEIFDDQFSVERPDGSNFTLKIRSTKLEDSAMYFCASRPGTGETYEQYFGPGTRLTVT.

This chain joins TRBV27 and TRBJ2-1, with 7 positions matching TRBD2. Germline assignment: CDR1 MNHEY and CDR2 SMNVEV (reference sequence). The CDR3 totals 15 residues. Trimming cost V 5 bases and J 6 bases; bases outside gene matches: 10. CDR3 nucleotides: TGTGCCAGCAGTCCCTTTGGCGGGAGTGGCAATGAGCAGTTCTTC. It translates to CASSPFGGSGNEQFF.

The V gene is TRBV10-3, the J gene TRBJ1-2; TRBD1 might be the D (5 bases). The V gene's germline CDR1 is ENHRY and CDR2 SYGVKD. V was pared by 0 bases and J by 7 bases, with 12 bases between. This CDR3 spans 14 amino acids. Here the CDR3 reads CAISESRGAGGYTF. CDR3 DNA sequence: TGTGCCATCAGTGAGTCGAGGGGCGCGGGTGGCTACACCTTC.

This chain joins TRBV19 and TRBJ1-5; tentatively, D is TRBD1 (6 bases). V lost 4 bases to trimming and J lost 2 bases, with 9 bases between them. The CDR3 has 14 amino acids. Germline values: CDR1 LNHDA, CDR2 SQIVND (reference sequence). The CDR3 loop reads CASSKRQGNQPQHF. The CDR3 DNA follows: TGTGCCAGTAGTAAAAGACAGGGCAATCAGCCCCAGCATTTT.

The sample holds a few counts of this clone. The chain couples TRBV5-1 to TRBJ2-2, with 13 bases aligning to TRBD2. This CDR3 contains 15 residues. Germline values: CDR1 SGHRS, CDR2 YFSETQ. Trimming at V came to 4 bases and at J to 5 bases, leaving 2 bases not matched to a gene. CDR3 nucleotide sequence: TGCGCCAGCAGCCCGGGACTAGCGGGGACCGGGGAGCTGTTTTTT. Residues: CASSPGLAGTGELFF.

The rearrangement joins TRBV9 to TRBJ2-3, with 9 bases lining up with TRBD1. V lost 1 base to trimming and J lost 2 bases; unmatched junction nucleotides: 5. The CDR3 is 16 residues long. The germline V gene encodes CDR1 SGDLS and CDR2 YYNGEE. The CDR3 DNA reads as TGTGCCAGCAGCGTACTCCACAGGGGGCCCACAGATACGCAGTATTTT. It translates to CASSVLHRGPTDTQYF. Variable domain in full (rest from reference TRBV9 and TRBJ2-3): DSGVTQTPKHLITATGQRVTLRCSPRSGDLSVYWYQQSLDQGLQFLIQYYNGEERAKGNILERFSAQQFPDLHSELNLSSLELGDSALYFCASSVLHRGPTDTQYFGPGTRLTVL.

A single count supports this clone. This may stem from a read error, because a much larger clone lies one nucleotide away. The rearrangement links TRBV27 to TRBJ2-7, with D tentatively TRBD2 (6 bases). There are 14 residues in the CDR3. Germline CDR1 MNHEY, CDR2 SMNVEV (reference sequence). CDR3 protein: CTSSLFAGGYEQYF. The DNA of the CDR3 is TGTACCAGCAGTTTATTCGCAGGAGGGTACGAGCAGTACTTC.